Listed here are 3 T cell receptor beta chains from one sample, sequenced in a study of CXCR3-negative and CXCR3-positive naive CD8 T cells. General study results and limits: CXCR3-positive naive cells had TRB CDR3s that were more hydrophobic than CXCR3-negative naive cells had.

The study made its TRB cDNA libraries by 5' RACE, adding UMI labels. Reprocessing the 5' RACE reads, TCRdb reports a single entry for every CDR3 protein and omits DNA. Its table records approximately 65,000 distinct CDR3 sequences. No cognate antigen is known for these TCRs. Sequenced sample: naive CXCR3+ CD8+ T cells from blood. Subset meaning: CD45RO-CCR7+CD27+CD95- naive CD8+ T cells expressing CXCR3 (TNR3+). The receptors originated from a human donor in good health. Some clones in this sample may be carry-over from other donors' samples.

This chain uses TRBV27 with TRBJ2-1; the TRBD2 assignment by TCRdb is unverifiable without DNA. This CDR3 spans 16 amino acids. The V gene's germline CDR1 is MNHEY and CDR2 SMNVEV (reference sequence). The CDR3 loop reads CASSFSYSGVYNEQFF.

The chain links TRBV11-2 to TRBJ2-7; without DNA, the TCRdb call of TRBD1 cannot be checked. Germline CDR1 is SGHAT and CDR2 is FQNNGV. The CDR3 has 12 amino acids. This CDR3 is CASTPRIYEQYF.

The chain links TRBV7-6 to TRBJ1-1. Germline V gene data show CDR1 as SGHVS and CDR2 as FNYEAQ. The CDR3 spans 13 residues. CDR3 sequence: CASSLAVYTEAFF.